Listed below are T cell receptor beta chains from one sample, sequenced in a study of blood T cell repertoires in COVID-19. Assay used: immunoSEQ multiplex PCR; TCRdb lists only in-frame clones, some missing. The sample consists of approximately 200,000 clones, approximately 86% of them appearing once. Sequences were obtained from PBMCs or T cells enriched from blood (not recorded which). These receptors all come from a woman aged 25 to 39 who had recovered from COVID-19. CDR3s include the opening cysteine and the closing phenylalanine or tryptophan. The D gene is left open where the match is weak. The listing skips clone size in some rows; elsewhere it reads once, few, many or a size class.

cdr3_aa cdr3_nt cdr3_length d_call v_call clone_size j_call
CASSPGQFKAQYF TGTGCCAGCAGCCCGGGACAGTTTAAGGCCCAGTACTTC 13 TRBD1 TRBV7-6 . TRBJ2-5
CASSPPVGRDYNEQFF TGTGCCAGCTCACCACCCGTGGGCCGTGATTACAATGAGCAGTTCTTC 16 . TRBV18 . TRBJ2-1
CASSVEPRNTEAFF TGTGCCAGCAGCGTCGAACCGCGAAACACTGAAGCTTTCTTT 14 . TRBV7-2 . TRBJ1-1
CASSLTSGGWAGELFF TGTGCCAGCAGCCTGACTAGCGGAGGATGGGCCGGGGAGCTGTTTTTT 16 TRBD2 TRBV9 . TRBJ2-2
CASSQDYPSGSGIQYF TGCGCCAGCAGCCAAGATTATCCCAGCGGGAGCGGCATTCAGTACTTC 16 TRBD2 TRBV4-3 many TRBJ2-4
CATHTSDRGRTGELFF TGTGCCACTCATACTTCGGACAGGGGGCGGACCGGGGAGCTGTTTTTT 16 TRBD1 TRBV15 . TRBJ2-2
CASSKMTGASTYEQYF TGTGCCAGCAGCAAAATGACAGGGGCGTCGACCTACGAGCAGTACTTC 16 TRBD1 TRBV7-2 once TRBJ2-7
CASSKQGTEGTDTQYF TGTGCCAGCAGCAAACAGGGGACGGAGGGCACAGATACGCAGTATTTT 16 TRBD1 TRBV11-2 . TRBJ2-3
CASSFRVRNTEAFF TGTGCCAGCAGTTTCAGGGTACGGAACACTGAAGCTTTCTTT 14 . TRBV28 . TRBJ1-1
CASSPRDQNTGELFF TGTGCCAGCAGCCCGCGGGACCAAAACACCGGGGAGCTGTTTTTT 15 . TRBV7-3 few TRBJ2-2
CASSQDRAGGIVYGYTF TGCGCCAGCAGCCAAGATCGGGCAGGGGGCATTGTCTATGGCTACACCTTC 17 TRBD1 TRBV4-1 . TRBJ1-2
CASSQDLVNTEAFF TGTGCCAGCAGCCAAGATTTAGTTAACACTGAAGCTTTCTTT 14 . TRBV3-1/TRBV3-2 . TRBJ1-1
CASSDVGQDLVDYGYTF TGTGCCAGCAGTGACGTCGGACAGGACTTAGTGGACTATGGCTACACCTTC 17 TRBD1 TRBV6-4 . TRBJ1-2
CASSSSGPYEQYF TGTGCCAGCAGCTCTAGCGGACCCTACGAGCAGTACTTC 13 TRBD2 TRBV7-8 . TRBJ2-7
CASSRPPTGTGDEQYF TGCGCCAGCAGCCGACCCCCCACCGGGACAGGCGACGAGCAGTACTTC 16 TRBD1 TRBV5-1 . TRBJ2-7
CASSFPGTRDGELFF TGCGCCAGCAGCTTCCCCGGGACTAGAGACGGGGAGCTGTTTTTT 15 TRBD2 TRBV5-1 . TRBJ2-2
CASSLGAGSDYGYTF TGCGCCAGCAGCTTGGGAGCGGGGTCTGACTATGGCTACACCTTC 15 . TRBV5-1 . TRBJ1-2
CASSPTGKMNTEAFF TGTGCCAGCAGCCCCACAGGGAAGATGAACACTGAAGCTTTCTTT 15 . TRBV5-5 . TRBJ1-1
CASSPYLTGGWMNTEAFF TGTGCCAGTAGTCCTTACCTAACAGGGGGTTGGATGAACACTGAAGCTTTCTTT 18 TRBD1 TRBV19 . TRBJ1-1
CASSLGTPYGYTF TGCGCCAGCAGCTTGGGCACACCCTATGGCTACACCTTC 13 . TRBV5-1 . TRBJ1-2
CASSESSVSGYTF TGTGCCAGCAGTGAATCAAGCGTTAGCGGCTACACCTTC 13 . TRBV25-1 . TRBJ1-2
CASSMTGGHTGELFF TGTGCCAGCAGCATGACAGGGGGCCACACCGGGGAGCTGTTTTTT 15 TRBD1 TRBV9 . TRBJ2-2
CASSQVLAPYEQYF TGTGCCAGCAGTCAGGTACTAGCTCCTTACGAGCAGTACTTC 14 . TRBV6-5 . TRBJ2-7
CASSLSAGMEPQHF TGCGCCAGCAGCTTGTCGGCAGGGATGGAGCCCCAGCATTTT 14 . TRBV5-1 once TRBJ1-5
CASSLSGRLRAYNEQFF TGTGCCAGCAGCCTTAGCGGGAGGCTAAGGGCTTACAATGAGCAGTTCTTC 17 TRBD2 TRBV14 . TRBJ2-1
CASSIRRYYGYTF TGTGCCAGCAGCATCCGTAGATACTATGGCTACACCTTC 13 . TRBV6-2/TRBV6-3 . TRBJ1-2
CSAEQGHTQYF TGCAGTGCCGAACAGGGACATACGCAGTATTTT 11 . TRBV20-1 . TRBJ2-3
CASSPQVVNEKLFF TGTGCCAGCAGCCCACAGGTAGTAAATGAAAAACTGTTTTTT 14 . TRBV7-2 . TRBJ1-4
CASSRQTGLTGELFF TGTGCCAGCAGCCGACAGACAGGGTTAACCGGGGAGCTGTTTTTT 15 TRBD1 TRBV7-3 few TRBJ2-2
CASSLRGTSGGTDTQYF TGTGCCAGCAGCTTAAGAGGGACTAGCGGGGGGACAGATACGCAGTATTTT 17 TRBD2 TRBV13 . TRBJ2-3
CASSLVGTGGQETQYF TGTGCCAGCAGCTTAGTTGGGACAGGGGGTCAAGAGACCCAGTACTTC 16 TRBD1 TRBV7-2 . TRBJ2-5
CASSSRRAGPQHF TGTGCCAGCAGCTCCCGGCGGGCGGGGCCCCAGCATTTT 13 . TRBV7-2 . TRBJ1-5
CASRGGTSSSGEQFF TGTGCCAGCAGGGGCGGGACTAGCTCATCGGGTGAGCAGTTCTTC 15 TRBD2 TRBV11-2 . TRBJ2-1
CASSPVYHNPNQPQHF TGTGCCAGCTCACCGGTTTACCACAACCCAAATCAGCCCCAGCATTTT 16 . TRBV18 . TRBJ1-5
CASSEVQGSQPQHF TGTGCCAGCAGTGAAGTCCAGGGAAGTCAGCCCCAGCATTTT 14 . TRBV2 . TRBJ1-5
CASSLELAVYNEQFF TGTGCCAGCAGCTTAGAACTAGCGGTCTACAATGAGCAGTTCTTC 15 TRBD2 TRBV13 . TRBJ2-1
CASSLATQGTIYF TGTGCCAGCAGCTTAGCGACTCAGGGGACCATATATTTT 13 . TRBV7-2 . TRBJ1-3
CSELGTDRYQETQYF TGCAGCGAGCTCGGGACAGATCGGTACCAAGAGACCCAGTACTTC 15 TRBD1 TRBV29-1 . TRBJ2-5
CASSLTPQPGGNTIYF TGTGCCAGTAGTCTAACGCCCCAGCCGGGTGGAAACACCATATATTTT 16 . TRBV19 . TRBJ1-3
CASSPAGENTEAFF TGTGCCAGCAGCCCAGCCGGGGAAAACACTGAAGCTTTCTTT 14 . TRBV7-2 . TRBJ1-1
CASSLSATSNQPQHF TGCGCCAGCAGCCTGAGCGCGACTAGCAATCAGCCCCAGCATTTT 15 . TRBV4-1 many TRBJ1-5
CATSDGGTGGYGYTF TGTGCCACCAGTGATGGGGGGACCGGCGGCTATGGCTACACCTTC 15 . TRBV24-1 . TRBJ1-2
CASSLQGDNSPLHF TGCGCCAGCAGTTTACAGGGGGATAATTCACCCCTCCACTTT 14 TRBD1 TRBV5-1 . TRBJ1-6
CASSPTSGGQPQHF TGCGCCAGCAGCCCGACCTCGGGGGGCCAGCCCCAGCATTTT 14 . TRBV5-1 once TRBJ1-5
CASRNGQGSTEAFF TGTGCCAGCAGAAACGGACAGGGTTCCACTGAAGCTTTCTTT 14 TRBD1 TRBV5-4 . TRBJ1-1
CASSTARGLSEKLFF TGTGCCAGTAGCACAGCTCGTGGGCTTAGTGAAAAACTGTTTTTT 15 . TRBV19 . TRBJ1-4
CASNPRNSNQPQHF TGTGCCAGTAATCCGCGTAATAGCAATCAGCCCCAGCATTTT 14 . TRBV19 . TRBJ1-5
CASSWDRQETQYF TGTGCCAGCAGTTGGGACAGACAAGAGACCCAGTACTTC 13 TRBD1 TRBV6-5 . TRBJ2-5
CASSPGLANEQFF TGTGCCAGCAGCCCGGGACTAGCGAATGAGCAGTTCTTC 13 TRBD2 TRBV11-2 . TRBJ2-1